This TCR beta chain appears in the sequencing data of a study of spatial heterogeneity in lung cancer. This clonotype occurred many times. Because the CDR3's place on the DNA is in doubt, the DNA is left out and the CDR3 is given as listed by TCRdb. Regarding time point: sample taken at primary tumor resection. Sequencing of whole RNA from tumor, nontumor lung or frozen PBMC involved no sorting. TCRdb fed the 5' RACE reads into MiXCR, producing one record per CDR3 protein. The sample records fewer than 9,000 distinct CDR3 sequences, 7% to 10% being singletons. CDR1 SGHAT and CDR2 FQNNGV come from the germline V gene. Counting both end residues, the CDR3 totals 13 amino acids.

The sample consisted of PBMCs, taken at surgery. The sequence came from a female donor with early-stage non-small cell lung cancer. The genes are TRBV11-2 and TRBJ2-4; the DNA was not compared with TRBD2, the D call given in the table. The CDR3 loop is CASSFGGGNRRYF.